Following are 3 T cell receptor gamma chains from one sample sequenced in a study of fetal and pediatric gammadelta thymocytes. TCRdb used CATT to re-call clones from the reads. Of about 260 gamma-chain clones listed, approximately 4.7% are singletons. Fetal thymuses came from elective pregnancy terminations at 14 to 22 weeks gestation. The sample was Vgamma9Vdelta2 gamma-delta T cells from the thymus. Subset defined: sorted CD3+gammadeltaTCR+Vgamma9+Vdelta2+ thymocytes. These receptor sequences come from a human fetus.

By share of the sample, this clone is large. The chain carries TRGV9 and TRGJP. The length of the CDR3 is 15 residues. Germline assignment: CDR1 GITISATS and CDR2 ISYDGTV (reference sequence). The V and J ends lost 2 bases and 5 bases, in that order; junction bases with no gene match: 0. CDR3 protein: CALWEEELGKKIKVF. CDR3 sequence (DNA): TGTGCCTTGTGGGAGGAAGAGTTGGGCAAAAAAATCAAGGTATTT.

In this sample, this clone is large. The chain carries TRGV9 and TRGJP. The CDR3 runs 14 residues. V gave up 6 bases and J gave up 4 bases; unmatched junction bases: 0. Germline V gives CDR1 GITISATS, CDR2 ISYDGTV (reference sequence). CDR3 coding DNA: TGTGCCTTGTGGCAAGAGTTGGGCAAAAAAATCAAGGTATTT. This gives the protein CALWQELGKKIKVF.

In this sample, this clone is medium-sized. A much larger clone lies one base from this, so it may be a read error. The rearrangement uses TRGV9 and TRGJP. CDR1 is GITISATS and CDR2 is ISYDGTV in the germline V gene (reference sequence). The CDR3 consists of 15 residues. J was trimmed by 8 bases and V by 1 base; bases with no gene match: 2. CDR3: CALWEVKLGKKIKVF. In DNA form, the CDR3 reads TGTGCCTTGTGGGAGGTAAAGTTGGGCAAAAAAATCAAGGTATTT.